This T cell receptor (beta chain) was profiled in a study of blood T cell repertoires in COVID-19. About the study: The United States, Italy and Spain supplied acute and convalescent COVID-19 samples.

V lost 2 bases to trimming and J lost 4 bases, with 11 bases between them. In germline, CDR1 is MDHEN, CDR2 SYDVKM. The CDR3 consists of 15 residues. Source study methods: Cell counts per sample came from amplifying reference gene primers. Here immunoSEQ multiplex PCR was the method, and the copy in TCRdb shows in-frame clones only, minus some. V, J and clone size reflect that table, while D and trimming were determined from the DNA. Among about 400,000 clones listed, roughly 90% were seen once. Those enrolled, adults aged about 18 to 89 years, came from roughly 22 US areas. Cohort 3 recovered donors had two negative PCRs, clearance, or symptom resolution. A single count supports this clone.

Sequenced input: PBMCs or T cells enriched from blood (not recorded which). This TCR derives from a woman aged 25 to 39 who had recovered from COVID-19. The chain employs TRBV28 and TRBJ2-2, with D maybe TRBD2 (6 bases). The CDR3 sequence: CASSLIAGPTGELFF. In DNA form, the CDR3 reads TGTGCCAGCAGTTTAATTGCGGGACCCACCGGGGAGCTGTTTTTT.